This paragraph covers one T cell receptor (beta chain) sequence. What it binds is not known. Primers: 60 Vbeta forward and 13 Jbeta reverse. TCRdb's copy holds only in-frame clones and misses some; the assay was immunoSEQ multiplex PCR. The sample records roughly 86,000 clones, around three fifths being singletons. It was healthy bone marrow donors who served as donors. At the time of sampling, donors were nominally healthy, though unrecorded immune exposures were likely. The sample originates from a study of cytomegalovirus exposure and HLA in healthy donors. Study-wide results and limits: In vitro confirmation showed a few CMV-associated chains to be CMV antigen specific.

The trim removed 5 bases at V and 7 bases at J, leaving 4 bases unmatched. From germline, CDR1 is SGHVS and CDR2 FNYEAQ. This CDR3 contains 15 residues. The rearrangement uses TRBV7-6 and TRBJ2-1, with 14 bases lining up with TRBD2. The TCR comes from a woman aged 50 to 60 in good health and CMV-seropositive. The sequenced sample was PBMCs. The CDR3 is CASSKRTSGGNEQFF. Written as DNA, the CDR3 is TGTGCCAGCAGCAAACGGACTAGCGGGGGGAATGAGCAGTTCTTC.